This passage covers 28 T cell receptor beta chains from one sample sequenced in a study of blood T cell repertoires in COVID-19. Some clones are missing from TCRdb's copy, which holds only in-frame ones; the method was immunoSEQ multiplex PCR. The data contain 55,000 to 75,000 clones, around 87% of them singletons. The specimen sequenced was peripheral blood. The receptors originated from a human donor with active COVID-19. The donor label of this sample is uncertain.

The V call is TRBV9, the J call TRBJ1-2; D remains unclear. The CDR3 runs to 16 residues. The V gene's germline CDR1 is SGDLS and CDR2 YYNGEE. The V gene lost 6 bases and the J gene lost 5 bases, with 23 bases spanning the gap. CDR3: CASTPVGVSKGYGYTF. In DNA, the CDR3 is TGTGCCAGCACCCCTGTCGGGGTATCTAAAGGGTATGGCTACACCTTC.

The rearrangement links TRBV5-6 to TRBJ2-3, with TRBD1 matching 8 bases. The CDR3 contains 13 residues. The V gene end was trimmed by 4 bases and the J gene end by 4 bases; junction bases not matched to a gene: 2. Germline values: CDR1 SGHDT, CDR2 YYEEEE. The DNA for the CDR3 is TGTGCCAGCAGCGAGGACAGGGCAGATACGCAGTATTTT. The encoded protein is CASSEDRADTQYF.

The rearrangement links TRBV7-9 to TRBJ1-6; no definite D call. CDR1 is SEHNR and CDR2 is FQNEAQ in the germline V gene (reference sequence). The CDR3 covers 16 residues. Between the trimmed V and J ends, which lost 5 bases and 9 bases, there was a span of 20 bases. The chain's CDR3 is CASSTPRGEGSSPLHF. The CDR3 DNA follows: TGTGCCAGCAGCACTCCTCGCGGGGAAGGAAGTTCACCCCTCCACTTT.

The J gene is TRBJ2-3, the V gene TRBV9; no clear D. The V gene's germline CDR1 is SGDLS and CDR2 YYNGEE. Between the trimmed V and J ends, which lost 0 bases and 5 bases, there was a span of 10 bases. The CDR3 extends over 14 amino acids. DNA of the CDR3: TGTGCCAGCAGCGTAGCTACGATGGTAGATACGCAGTATTTT. Amino acids: CASSVATMVDTQYF.

V usage is TRBV2 and J usage is TRBJ2-7, with D perhaps matching TRBD2 (5 bases). Trimming cost V 5 bases and J 1 base, with 12 bases left between them. This CDR3 comprises 14 residues. The germline V gene encodes CDR1 SNHLY and CDR2 FYNNEI. The CDR3 is CASSSRGQSYEQYF. CDR3 DNA sequence: TGTGCCAGCAGTTCACGAGGGCAGTCCTACGAGCAGTACTTC.

The chain has TRBV10-3 and TRBJ1-6; D might be TRBD1 (6 bases). CDR3 size: 15 residues. The V end lost 7 bases, the J end lost 5 bases, and 15 bases lay between the germline ends. Germline CDR1 and CDR2: ENHRY and SYGVKD. This CDR3 reads CAINQGLVDNSPLHF. CDR3 nucleotides: TGTGCCATCAATCAGGGGCTTGTGGATAATTCACCCCTCCACTTT.

This sequence joins TRBV6-5 and TRBJ1-3; a possible D gene is TRBD1 (6 bases). The germline V and J ends were trimmed by 6 bases and 0 bases, with 12 bases remaining between them. The CDR3 consists of 15 residues. Germline lookup yields CDR1 MNHEY and CDR2 SVGAGI. CDR3 in DNA: TGTGCCAGCAGACTTTCAGGGGTCTCTGGAAACACCATATATTTT. As protein: CASRLSGVSGNTIYF.

In its sample, this clone was seen once. This chain links TRBV9 with TRBJ2-6; TRBD1 is a possible D gene (5 bases). V was clipped by 3 bases and J by 11 bases, with 12 bases between them. The CDR3 covers 13 residues. In germline, CDR1 is SGDLS, CDR2 YYNGEE. The CDR3 nucleotides are TGTGCCAGCAGCGGACATACAGGTGACGTCCTGACTTTC. Residues: CASSGHTGDVLTF. Variable domain in full (rest from reference TRBV9 and TRBJ2-6): DSGVTQTPKHLITATGQRVTLRCSPRSGDLSVYWYQQSLDQGLQFLIQYYNGEERAKGNILERFSAQQFPDLHSELNLSSLELGDSALYFCASSGHTGDVLTFGAGSRLTVL.

The chain carries TRBV6-5 and TRBJ1-5; D is unclear. CDR1 and CDR2 (germline): MNHEY, SVGAGI. Trimming pared 2 bases from V and 0 bases from J, leaving 5 bases between. The CDR3 is 14 amino acids. The CDR3 DNA reads TGTGCCAGCAGTTACCACACTAGCAATCAGCCCCAGCATTTT. Protein sequence: CASSYHTSNQPQHF.

This CDR3 is CASSLVQGSYGYTF. CDR3 nucleotides: TGTGCCAGCAGCTTGGTACAGGGAAGCTATGGCTACACCTTC. The chain couples TRBV5-4 to TRBJ1-2; D is perhaps TRBD1 (6 bases). The germline V and J ends were trimmed by 0 bases and 4 bases, with 10 bases remaining between them. There are 14 residues in the CDR3. The germline V gene has CDR1 SGHNT and CDR2 YYREEE (reference sequence).

The V and J genes are TRBV25-1 and TRBJ2-7; D ambiguous. CDR1 MGHDK and CDR2 SYGVNS come from the germline V gene. The CDR3 has 13 amino acids. Trimming removed 4 bases at V and 0 bases at J, with 7 bases between. CDR3 protein: CASSATGSYEQYF. The CDR3 DNA reads TGTGCCAGCAGTGCAACGGGCTCCTACGAGCAGTACTTC.

This chain links TRBV6-5 with TRBJ1-4; D possibly corresponds to TRBD1 (6 bases). This CDR3 is built from 14 residues. Germline V gives CDR1 MNHEY, CDR2 SVGAGI. The germline V and J ends were trimmed by 5 bases and 5 bases, with 12 bases remaining between them. CDR3 sequence reads: CASSIEQGNEKLFF. In DNA form, the CDR3 reads TGTGCCAGCAGTATCGAACAGGGAAATGAAAAACTGTTTTTT.

The CDR3 DNA follows: TGTGCCAGCAGCGTATTGACGGGGCAGGGGGTGACCGAGCAGTACTTC. It specifies CASSVLTGQGVTEQYF. The gene calls are TRBV9 and TRBJ2-7; 7 bases are a match to TRBD1. The CDR3 sequence is 16 residues long. V shed 1 base, J shed 6 bases, and the junction held 13 bases outside the gene matches. The germline gives CDR1 SGDLS, CDR2 YYNGEE.

The V and J genes are TRBV7-8 and TRBJ1-4, with a possible D match to TRBD1 (6 bases). CDR3 length equals 17 residues. V gave up 4 bases and J gave up 4 bases, with 19 bases separating them. Germline lookup yields CDR1 SGHVS and CDR2 FQNEAQ. The CDR3 region has the DNA TGTGCCAGCAGCTCGAATTACCTCCGGGACATTAATGAAAAACTGTTTTTT. Its translation is CASSSNYLRDINEKLFF.

The CDR3 sequence is CASRGLTGRGGELFF. In DNA form, the CDR3 reads TGTGCCAGCAGGGGTTTGACAGGGCGAGGCGGGGAGCTGTTTTTT. The J gene is TRBJ2-2, the V gene TRBV6-5, with 7 bases matching TRBD1. This CDR3 contains 15 residues. V trimming: 6 bases; J trimming: 7 bases; junction bases outside the gene matches: 11. CDR1 is MNHEY and CDR2 is SVGAGI in the germline V gene.

This clone has a handful of counts. The sample contains more than one DNA sequence encoding this CDR3. The chain carries TRBV18 and TRBJ2-1, with no clear D. The CDR3 is made up of 11 amino acids. V was cut by 2 bases and J by 10 bases, with 6 bases left in between. Germline loops: CDR1 KGHSH, CDR2 LQKENI. The CDR3 DNA reads TGTGCCAGCTCACCAGATCGGGAGCAGTTCTTC. Translating it yields CASSPDREQFF. The variable domain in full, completed from reference TRBV18 and TRBJ2-1, reads NAGVMQNPRHLVRRRGQEARLRCSPMKGHSHVYWYRQLPEEGLKFMVYLQKENIIDESGMPKERFSAEFPKEGPSILRIQQVVRGDSAAYFCASSPDREQFFGPGTRLTVL.

The chain combines TRBV6-2 or TRBV6-3 with TRBJ2-1, with 10 bases matching TRBD2. After removal of 4 bases from V and 4 bases from J, the junction contained 7 bases not matched to a gene. This CDR3 contains 16 residues. The V gene's germline CDR1 is MNHEY and CDR2 SVGEGT. CDR3: CASSSRLAGVYNEQFF. The CDR3 coding sequence is TGTGCCAGCAGTTCGAGACTAGCGGGTGTTTACAATGAGCAGTTCTTC.

The J gene is TRBJ2-7, the V gene TRBV5-5; 9 nucleotides agree with TRBD1. This CDR3 is 14 amino acids long. Germline values: CDR1 SGHKS, CDR2 YYEKEE (reference sequence). The V gene end was trimmed by 7 bases and the J gene end by 4 bases; junction bases not matched to a gene: 9. The CDR3 bases are TGTGCCAGCCGCCTCGGACAGGGGATTTACGAGCAGTACTTC. The encoded protein is CASRLGQGIYEQYF.

This clone was seen a single time. This rearrangement joins TRBV5-1 to TRBJ2-7; the D gene is possibly TRBD1 (6 bases). The germline CDR1 and CDR2 sequences are SGHRS and YFSETQ. Deletions cut 0 bases from V and 1 base from J, with 8 bases between. This CDR3 region has 14 residues. The CDR3 sequence is CASSLDRVSYEQYF. The CDR3 nucleotides read TGCGCCAGCAGCTTGGACAGGGTTTCCTACGAGCAGTACTTC.

In nucleotides, the CDR3 is TGTGCCAGCAGGACCGGACAGGGGGACGTCGCTGAAGCTTTCTTT. Protein: CASRTGQGDVAEAFF. The rearrangement links TRBV2 to TRBJ1-1, with TRBD1 identical over 10 bases. This CDR3 has 15 amino acids. V lost 6 bases to trimming and J lost 6 bases; unmatched junction nucleotides: 10. Looked up from germline, CDR1 is SNHLY and CDR2 is FYNNEI.

This chain uses TRBV2 with TRBJ1-6; 8 bases are shared with TRBD1. CDR1 and CDR2 from the germline V gene are SNHLY and FYNNEI. J lost 3 bases, V lost 6 bases, and 7 bases had no gene match. The CDR3 consists of 16 residues. The CDR3 bases are TGTGCCAGCAGAGCAGACAGGGGTAACTATAATTCACCCCTCCACTTT. It encodes CASRADRGNYNSPLHF.

This chain connects TRBV5-1 to TRBJ2-3, with 9 bases matching TRBD1. The CDR3 runs to 14 residues. Trimming took 4 bases from V and 5 from J; bases not matched to a gene: 5. Germline V gene data show CDR1 as SGHRS and CDR2 as YFSETQ. CDR3 bases: TGCGCCAGCAGCCTGACAGGGGGTTTAGATACGCAGTATTTT. Translating it yields CASSLTGGLDTQYF.

J is TRBJ2-1 and V is TRBV5-1, with 9 bases aligning to TRBD1. Germline V gene sequence: CDR1 SGHRS, CDR2 YFSETQ. The CDR3 has 13 residues. The V segment lost 2 bases and the J segment 13 bases; nucleotides outside the gene matches: 7. CDR3 sequence reads: CASSFGTGPVQFF. The DNA of the CDR3 is TGCGCCAGCAGCTTCGGGACAGGGCCGGTACAGTTCTTC.

The V call is TRBV5-1, the J call TRBJ1-4; perhaps TRBD1 as D (5 bases). Per the germline V gene, CDR1 is SGHRS and CDR2 is YFSETQ. Trimming took 4 bases from V and 4 from J, leaving 11 bases between them. The CDR3 length is 14 residues. The CDR3 loop reads CASSPTVSNEKLFF. The CDR3 DNA follows: TGCGCCAGCAGCCCGACAGTGAGTAATGAAAAACTGTTTTTT.

A few counts support this clone. This chain joins TRBV5-1 and TRBJ2-5; a weak D match, TRBD1 (6 bases). Germline-derived CDR1 and CDR2 are SGHRS and YFSETQ. The length of the CDR3 is 14 residues. The V and J ends lost 2 bases and 1 base respectively, with 9 bases between them. The CDR3 nucleotides read TGCGCCAGCAGCTTTATGGGGGCCCAAGAGACCCAGTACTTC. Translation: CASSFMGAQETQYF. The full variable domain, completed using reference TRBV5-1 and TRBJ2-5, is KAGVTQTPRYLIKTRGQQVTLSCSPISGHRSVSWYQQTPGQGLQFLFEYFSETQRNKGNFPGRFSGRQFSNSRSEMNVSTLELGDSALYLCASSFMGAQETQYFGPGTRLLVL.

This chain connects TRBV14 to TRBJ2-7; 12 bases map to TRBD2. The CDR3 is 18 amino acids. The V segment lost 2 bases and the J segment 0 bases; nucleotides outside the gene matches: 8. In germline, CDR1 is SGHDN, CDR2 FVKESK. CDR3 in DNA: TGTGCCAGCAGCCAACTGACTAGCGGGAGAAAGAGCTCCTACGAGCAGTACTTC. Translating gives CASSQLTSGRKSSYEQYF.

V is TRBV11-2 and J is TRBJ2-2; 12 bases are a match to TRBD2. V lost 2 bases, J lost 4 bases, and 5 bases stayed unmatched. CDR1 is SGHAT, CDR2 FQNNGV, per germline. The CDR3 has 17 residues. CDR3 region: CASSLRLAGVGTGELFF. The CDR3 DNA is TGTGCCAGCAGCTTAAGACTAGCGGGAGTTGGCACCGGGGAGCTGTTTTTT.

The chain combines TRBV4-2 with TRBJ2-5; 10 bases agree with TRBD2. V lost 1 base and J lost 5; bases outside the gene matches: 7. CDR1 and CDR2 (germline): LGHNA, YNFKEQ. The CDR3 is 16 residues long. CDR3 sequence: CASSQVAGGSPETQYF. In DNA form, the CDR3 reads TGTGCCAGCAGCCAAGTAGCGGGGGGTTCTCCGGAGACCCAGTACTTC.